The 22 T cell receptor beta chains listed next were all sequenced from one sample in a study of cytomegalovirus exposure and HLA in healthy donors. 13 Jbeta primers and 60 Vbeta primers were used for the PCR. Produced via immunoSEQ multiplex PCR; TCRdb's table is partial and in-frame only. The sample has 200,000 to 250,000 clones, over 80% seen once. The sequenced sample consisted of PBMCs. The source of these receptors is a woman aged 45 to 65 in good health and CMV-seropositive.

The rearrangement joins TRBV6-1 to TRBJ1-1, with a weak D call TRBD1 (5 bases). The CDR3 contains 16 residues. The germline V gene encodes CDR1 MNHNS and CDR2 SASEGT. V lost 4 bases, J lost 1 base, and 16 bases lay in between. CDR3 in amino acids: CASSVQPGGGNTEAFF. The CDR3 nucleotides are TGTGCCAGCAGTGTCCAACCTGGGGGAGGGAACACTGAAGCTTTCTTT.

This clone was seen a handful of times. The chain couples TRBV5-6 to TRBJ1-5; 7 nucleotides match TRBD1. V was clipped by 5 bases and J by 7 bases; unmatched bases: 9. Germline assignment: CDR1 SGHDT and CDR2 YYEEEE. This CDR3 contains 14 residues. The CDR3 DNA is TGTGCCAGCAGTTCCCGACAGGGCCGGCAGCCCCAGCATTTT. This translates into CASSSRQGRQPQHF.

The CDR3 protein is CASSFQGSNTIYF. The CDR3 DNA reads as TGTGCCAGCAGTTTTCAGGGGTCGAACACCATATATTTT. J is TRBJ1-3 and V is TRBV28, with D perhaps TRBD1 (6 bases). CDR1 MDHEN and CDR2 SYDVKM come from the germline V gene. V lost 3 bases to trimming and J lost 7 bases, with 10 bases between them. The CDR3 is 13 residues long.

In its sample, this clone was seen once. The gene calls are TRBV27 and TRBJ2-2; 14 bases match TRBD2. The CDR3 covers 18 residues. Germline loops: CDR1 MNHEY, CDR2 SMNVEV (reference sequence). The junction had 8 bases not matched to a gene; V was cut back by 5 bases and J by 3 bases. The CDR3: CASSPTSGLAGDTGELFF. The CDR3 bases are TGTGCCAGCAGTCCAACCTCGGGACTAGCGGGAGACACCGGGGAGCTGTTTTTT.

V usage is TRBV2 and J usage is TRBJ2-1; D gene uncertain. In germline, CDR1 is SNHLY, CDR2 FYNNEI. Trimming took 1 base from V and 4 from J, leaving 8 bases between them. The CDR3 extends over 14 amino acids. The CDR3 is CASSEGVIYNEQFF. The CDR3 nucleotides read TGTGCCAGCAGTGAAGGCGTAATTTACAATGAGCAGTTCTTC. Supplemented by reference TRBV2 and TRBJ2-1, the full variable domain reads EPEVTQTPSHQVTQMGQEVILRCVPISNHLYFYWYRQILGQKVEFLVSFYNNEISEKSEIFDDQFSVERPDGSNFTLKIRSTKLEDSAMYFCASSEGVIYNEQFFGPGTRLTVL.

The chain is built from TRBV4-1 and TRBJ2-7; 9 nucleotides align to TRBD1. The CDR3 is 15 residues long. Germline trimming cut 4 bases from V and 0 bases from J; bases unmatched to any gene: 4. Germline CDR1 and CDR2: MGHRA and YSYEKL. This chain's CDR3 is CASSRQTGGSYEQYF. In DNA form, the CDR3 reads TGCGCCAGCAGCCGGCAGACAGGGGGCTCCTACGAGCAGTACTTC.

CDR3 residues: CASRTGANTEAFF. As DNA, the CDR3 is TGTGCCAGCCGGACAGGGGCGAACACTGAAGCTTTCTTT. The genes are TRBV19 and TRBJ1-1, with 9 bases matching TRBD1. After removal of 9 bases from V and 1 base from J, the junction contained 3 bases not matched to a gene. The CDR3 is 13 amino acids. Germline loops: CDR1 LNHDA, CDR2 SQIVND (reference sequence).

The chain employs TRBV28 and TRBJ1-2; 9 bases align to TRBD1. Per germline, CDR1 MDHEN and CDR2 SYDVKM. The CDR3 contains 15 residues. J lost 4 bases, V lost 2 bases, and 5 bases had no gene match. The CDR3 loop is CASSLGQGLSYGYTF. As DNA, the CDR3 is TGTGCCAGCAGTTTAGGACAGGGGCTTTCCTATGGCTACACCTTC.

The genes are TRBV10-3 and TRBJ2-7; D not resolved. V lost 3 bases and J 7 bases, leaving 4 bases between the germline ends. The CDR3 has 10 amino acids. The germline gives CDR1 ENHRY, CDR2 SYGVKD. The CDR3 sequence is CAISDREQYF. The CDR3 DNA follows: TGTGCCATCAGTGATAGAGAGCAGTACTTC.

This sequence joins TRBV5-1 and TRBJ2-5; D is unclear. The DNA matches TRBJ2-7 better at its end, which makes the J call doubtful. The CDR3 has 13 amino acids. CDR1 is SGHRS and CDR2 is YFSETQ in the germline V gene. Written as DNA, the CDR3 is TGCGCCAGCAGCTTGAATGGGGCCTACGAGCAGTACTTC. Its translation is CASSLNGAYEQYF.

CDR3 sequence (DNA): TGCGCCAGCAGCTTACCTACGAACACTGAAGCTTTCTTT. It yields the protein CASSLPTNTEAFF. V usage is TRBV5-1 and J usage is TRBJ1-1, with D unclear. This CDR3 is built from 13 residues. Between the trimmed V and J ends, which lost 2 bases and 1 base, there was a span of 6 bases. Germline CDR1 is SGHRS and CDR2 is YFSETQ.

The chain is built from TRBV28 and TRBJ1-6; D not certain. Germline V gene lookup returns CDR1 MDHEN and CDR2 SYDVKM. The CDR3 has 12 residues. V gave up 2 bases and J gave up 15 bases, with 11 bases separating them. CDR3 region: CASSLLQAGLHF. CDR3 coding DNA: TGTGCCAGCAGTTTACTCCAGGCTGGCCTCCACTTT.

The rearrangement joins TRBV21-1 to TRBJ2-3; no DNA check was done on the table's D call, TRBD2. TRBV21-1 is a documented pseudogene. This CDR3 has 10 residues. CDR3 in amino acids: CAMEGDTQYF. The DNA of the CDR3 is TGTGCCATGGAGGGAGATACGCAGTATTTT.

The CDR3 coding sequence is TGTGCCAGCAGTGGCCAGGGGGCGTCCGAGCAGTACTTC. It translates to CASSGQGASEQYF. J is TRBJ2-7 and V is TRBV6-5; TRBD1 matches at 8 bases. Germline CDR1 MNHEY, CDR2 SVGAGI. The CDR3 totals 13 residues. The ends lost 5 bases at V and 6 bases at J; junction bases unmatched: 6.

This chain uses TRBV2 with TRBJ2-1; no firm D call. This CDR3 comprises 11 residues. V lost 4 bases to trimming and J lost 9 bases, with 7 bases between them. Germline V gives CDR1 SNHLY, CDR2 FYNNEI. CDR3 loop: CASSVSSEQFF. The CDR3 nucleotides are TGTGCCAGCAGTGTAAGTAGTGAGCAGTTCTTC.

As DNA, the CDR3 is TGTGCCTGGATCCCCCACAGGGGGCCCACCTACGAGCAGTACTTC. Residues: CAWIPHRGPTYEQYF. This chain uses TRBV30 with TRBJ2-7; 9 nucleotides line up with TRBD1. Germline assignment: CDR1 GTSNPN and CDR2 SVGIG (reference sequence). This CDR3 comprises 15 residues. V gave up 4 bases and J gave up 2 bases; unmatched junction bases: 9.

V gene TRBV11-3 combines with J gene TRBJ2-2; D ambiguous. V lost 5 bases, J lost 6 bases, and 13 bases lay in between. This CDR3 region has 14 residues. CDR1 is SGHNT, CDR2 YENEEA, per germline. The CDR3 DNA follows: TGTGCCAGCAGCCAAAACGTAGAGGCCGGGGAGCTGTTTTTT. This encodes CASSQNVEAGELFF.

V is TRBV5-1 and J is TRBJ2-3, with unresolved D. This CDR3 has 13 residues. Germline lookup yields CDR1 SGHRS and CDR2 YFSETQ. V lost 0 bases and J 5 bases, leaving 7 bases between the germline ends. The CDR3 DNA reads as TGCGCCAGCAGCTTGGATCCGAGAGATACGCAGTATTTT. Translating gives CASSLDPRDTQYF. The full variable domain, in which reference TRBV5-1 and TRBJ2-3 provide the parts outside the CDR3, is KAGVTQTPRYLIKTRGQQVTLSCSPISGHRSVSWYQQTPGQGLQFLFEYFSETQRNKGNFPGRFSGRQFSNSRSEMNVSTLELGDSALYLCASSLDPRDTQYFGPGTRLTVL.

The chain joins TRBV5-1 to TRBJ1-2; the D is unclear. The CDR3 length is 15 residues. V was trimmed by 1 base and J by 0 bases, leaving 10 bases between them. Germline V gene data show CDR1 as SGHRS and CDR2 as YFSETQ. This CDR3 reads CASSLRQTTNYGYTF. The CDR3 DNA reads TGCGCCAGCAGCTTGCGGCAGACTACTAACTATGGCTACACCTTC.

The chain carries TRBV5-1 and TRBJ1-5; weak D call: TRBD1 (5 bases). Trimming left V 4 bases short and J 3 bases short, with 14 bases between. The CDR3 sequence is 15 residues long. Germline-derived CDR1 and CDR2 are SGHRS and YFSETQ. The CDR3 spells CASSRRRRDNQPQHF. CDR3 in DNA: TGCGCCAGCAGCCGAAGACGCAGGGACAATCAGCCCCAGCATTTT.

The chain links TRBV28 to TRBJ1-5; 8 bases are shared with TRBD1. The CDR3 runs 15 residues. With 6 bases clipped from V and 9 bases from J, the junction kept 13 bases outside the gene matches. Germline V gene lookup returns CDR1 MDHEN and CDR2 SYDVKM. CDR3 sequence: CASSELTGAGRPQHF. As DNA, the CDR3 is TGTGCCAGCAGCGAATTGACAGGGGCAGGGAGGCCCCAGCATTTT.

The chain couples TRBV7-2 to TRBJ2-2; 9 nucleotides match TRBD1. CDR1 and CDR2 (germline): SGHTA, FQGNSA. The J segment lost 5 bases and the V segment lost 2 bases, leaving 6 bases of the junction unmatched. The CDR3 contains 16 residues. The CDR3 protein is CASSLMLGTGTGELFF. The CDR3 DNA reads as TGTGCCAGCAGCTTAATGCTTGGGACAGGGACCGGGGAGCTGTTTTTT.